In this sample, the clone carrying this T cell receptor beta chain turned up a few times. The antigen remains unidentified. This sample was taken from a study of T cell repertoires in cytomegalovirus infection. Study-level background: CMV infection together with matching HLA type was indicated by public TCR beta signatures. Study observations and caveats: There were HLA-C-restricted CMV-specific TCR beta clonotypes dominating the ex vivo response.

TCRdb redid the calling of the reads with MiXCR, one entry per CDR3 protein. The sample shows approximately 43,000 distinct CDR3 sequences, approximately 20% of them seen only once. J gave up 0 bases and V 8 bases, and 3 bases lay outside the gene matches. The germline gives CDR1 LNHDA, CDR2 SQIVND (reference sequence). The CDR3 has 13 residues. This chain joins TRBV19 and TRBJ2-7; 8 positions match TRBD1. The source of this sequence is a human donor in good health (CMV status not recorded). Some clones in this sample may be carry-over from other donors' samples. Sequencing was carried out using PBMCs, sequenced either directly or after in vitro stimulation (not recorded which). CDR3 DNA: TGTGCCAGTCGACAGGGGAGCTCCTACGAGCAGTACTTC. This gives the protein CASRQGSSYEQYF.